The sequence of this TCR beta chain was determined in a study of tumor-infiltrating lymphocytes in primary liver carcinoma. TCR beta cDNA was reverse-transcribed from about 500 ng of total RNA. The reaction used a constant-region primer and ProtoScript II reverse transcriptase. The TCR beta library was amplified through three nested multiplex PCR rounds in a modified ARM-PCR procedure. Two initial PCR rounds of around 10 cycles each paired TRBV1-TRBV30 forward primers with a C-beta reverse primer. In TCRdb, the multiplex PCR reads were re-called with MiXCR into one record per CDR3 protein. The sample has hundreds of thousands of distinct CDR3 sequences; approximately 54% are singletons. Unsorted whole blood yielded the blood RNA, and germline DNA was also extracted. The CDR3 has 13 residues. Looked up from germline, CDR1 is SGHVS and CDR2 is FQNEAQ. V lost 2 bases and J 4 bases, leaving 8 bases between the germline ends.

The rearrangement joins TRBV7-8 to TRBJ1-1, with D hard to call. The receptor comes from a woman aged 30 to 39 with primary liver carcinoma and hepatitis B virus infection. The sample comprised peripheral blood. The CDR3 here is CASSLNPTTEAFF. In DNA form, the CDR3 reads TGTGCCAGCAGCTTAAACCCTACCACTGAAGCTTTCTTT.